The clone carrying this TCR beta chain was detected ten times or more. The CDR3 runs to 13 residues. Germline CDR1 MDHEN, CDR2 SYDVKM. The V gene lost 6 bases and the J gene lost 0 bases, with 6 bases spanning the gap. A library of TCRbeta sequences, prepared with unique molecular identifiers, was generated. TCRdb reprocessed the PCR reads with MiXCR, giving one entry per CDR3 protein. The sample consists of around 64,000 distinct CDR3 sequences, about a tenth of them appearing once. The data belong to a study of T-cell reconstitution after alpha-beta-depleted transplantation in children. This clonotype was sampled from a boy between 10 and 17 years old with acute myeloid leukemia, due to receive a stem cell transplant. This rearrangement joins TRBV28 to TRBJ1-5; D gene ambiguous. Sequencing was performed on PBMCs, taken before TCRalphabeta/CD19-depleted stem cell transplant. The CDR3 protein is CASSRLSNQPQHF. CDR3 sequence (DNA): TGTGCCAGCAGCCGACTTAGCAATCAGCCCCAGCATTTT.